This T cell receptor (beta chain) comes out of a study of cytomegalovirus exposure and HLA in healthy donors. Comment on this clone: The antigen is not known.

General observations from the study: A missense variant in DCLRE1C was later tied to TCR beta V- and J-gene trimming.

The PCR contained 60 Vbeta and 13 Jbeta primers. The protocol was immunoSEQ multiplex PCR, while the TCRdb copy is restricted to in-frame clones and leaves out a portion. The table lists 100,000 or so clones, 63% of them singletons. The sample comprised PBMCs. The clonotype was recovered from a human donor in good health.

The CDR3 is CASSVGGPPSYEQYF. The CDR3, as DNA: TGTGCCAGCAGCGTAGGGGGGCCTCCCTCCTACGAGCAGTACTTC. The chain combines TRBV9 with TRBJ2-7, with D possibly matching TRBD1 (6 bases). Germline values: CDR1 SGDLS, CDR2 YYNGEE. The CDR3 is 15 residues long. V was cut by 0 bases and J by 0 bases, with 10 bases left in between.